This T cell receptor beta chain was sequenced for a study of T-cell reconstitution after alpha-beta-depleted transplantation in children. Germline CDR1 is SGHNT and CDR2 is YYREEE (reference sequence). The CDR3 sequence is 13 residues long. Trimming left V 8 bases short and J 3 bases short, with 15 bases between. Unique molecular identifiers were built into the TCRbeta library. TCRdb analysed the PCR reads with MiXCR anew, one entry per CDR3 protein. Here the sample spans under 450,000 distinct CDR3 sequences, 13% being singletons. This chain joins TRBV5-4 and TRBJ2-7; D remains ambiguous. Here the sequenced sample was PBMCs, taken from the stem cell graft. This clonotype was sampled from a human donor who donated a stem cell graft to a child with Fanconi anemia. The CDR3, as DNA: TGTGCCAGGGGCTTTGGGCCGGGCTACGAGCAGTACGTC. Translating it yields CARGFGPGYEQYV.